This T cell receptor (beta chain) was profiled in a study of identifying expanded T cells in peripheral blood. Study-wide results and limits: About 1.2 clones differed between technical replicates, versus around 15 and 19 over time. Two-week clone count variance significantly increased as total template count grew.

No infections or other immune events were documented during collection. Some clones are missing from TCRdb's copy, which holds only in-frame ones; the method was immunoSEQ multiplex PCR. The sample has around 60,000 clones, about 85% seen once. From germline, CDR1 is MRHNA and CDR2 SNTAGT. Trimming removed 1 base from V and 7 bases from J; junction bases left unmatched: 8. The CDR3 covers 16 residues. For this clone: No antigen is known for it.

The chain combines TRBV6-4 with TRBJ2-1; 9 bases align to TRBD1. The source is a person between 18 and 69 years old in good health. The material sequenced was blood. The CDR3 region is CASSDLAGTGMNEQFF. The CDR3 DNA reads TGTGCCAGCAGTGACTTAGCCGGGACAGGGATGAATGAGCAGTTCTTC.